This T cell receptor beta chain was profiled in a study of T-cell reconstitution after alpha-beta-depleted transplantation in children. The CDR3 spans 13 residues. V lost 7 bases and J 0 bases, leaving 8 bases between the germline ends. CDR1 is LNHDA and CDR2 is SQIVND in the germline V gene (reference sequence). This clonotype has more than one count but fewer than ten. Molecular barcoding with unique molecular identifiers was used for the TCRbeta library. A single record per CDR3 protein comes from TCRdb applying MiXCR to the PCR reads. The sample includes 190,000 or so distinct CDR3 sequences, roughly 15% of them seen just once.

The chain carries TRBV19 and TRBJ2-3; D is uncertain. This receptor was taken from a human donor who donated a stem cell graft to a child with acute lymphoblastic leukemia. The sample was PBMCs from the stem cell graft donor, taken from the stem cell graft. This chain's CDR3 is CASIAASTDTQYF. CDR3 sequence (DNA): TGTGCCAGTATCGCGGCGAGCACAGATACGCAGTATTTT. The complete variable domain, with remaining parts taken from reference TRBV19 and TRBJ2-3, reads DGGITQSPKYLFRKEGQNVTLSCEQNLNHDAMYWYRQDPGQGLRLIYYSQIVNDFQKGDIAEGYSVSREKKESFPLTVTSAQKNPTAFYLCASIAASTDTQYFGPGTRLTVL.